The 27 T cell receptor beta chains reported below all come from one sample, sequenced in a study of persistence of HIV-infected CD4 T cells. These receptors' targets are unknown. Sequencing used immunoSEQ version 4 in survey mode. TCRdb keeps only in-frame clones here, not all; method: immunoSEQ multiplex PCR. The table shows under 20,000 clones, with around 82% occurring only once. Lysates of CMV-infected fibroblasts at around 9.8 ug/mL stimulated these cells. Responding CD4+ T cells were sorted by upregulation of both CD40 ligand and CD69. Sequencing was performed on CD4+ T cells sorted from PBMCs after roughly 20-hour stimulation, taken from a patient who received antiretroviral therapy. The receptors were gathered from an adult man with HIV who was CMV-seropositive.

V gene TRBV2 combines with J gene TRBJ2-1; TRBD1 matches at 8 bases. The CDR3 sequence is 14 residues long. V dropped 7 bases and J dropped 1; count of bases not matched to a gene: 3. Germline V gives CDR1 SNHLY, CDR2 FYNNEI. The CDR3 reads CASNRDRSYNEQFF. DNA of the CDR3: TGTGCCAGCAACCGGGACAGGTCCTACAATGAGCAGTTCTTC.

CDR3: CASSVVGGNTEAFF. Here the CDR3 DNA reads TGTGCCAGCAGCGTAGTAGGGGGGAACACTGAAGCTTTCTTT. This rearrangement joins TRBV9 to TRBJ1-1; weak D call: TRBD1 (6 bases). The CDR3 is 14 residues long. Germline-derived CDR1 and CDR2 are SGDLS and YYNGEE. V was trimmed by 0 bases and J by 1 base, leaving 7 bases between them.

This chain connects TRBV19 to TRBJ2-7, with 7 bases that match TRBD1. The V gene end was trimmed by 5 bases and the J gene end by 0 bases; junction bases not matched to a gene: 10. The CDR3 has 16 residues. Germline loops: CDR1 LNHDA, CDR2 SQIVND (reference sequence). Here the CDR3 DNA reads TGTGCCAGTAGTGCCCCGGGACAGAAGAACTCCTACGAGCAGTACTTC. This codes for CASSAPGQKNSYEQYF.

This clone turned up a few times. V is TRBV7-3 and J is TRBJ1-1, with 7 bases identical to TRBD1. The germline CDR1 and CDR2 sequences are SGHTA and FQGTGA. This CDR3 comprises 14 residues. The V gene end was trimmed by 6 bases and the J gene end by 0 bases; junction bases not matched to a gene: 4. In DNA, the CDR3 is TGTGCCAGCAGTAAGGGACAGATGAACACTGAAGCTTTCTTT. It codes for CASSKGQMNTEAFF.

V and J are TRBV7-6 and TRBJ1-1; D not resolved. Germline-derived CDR1 and CDR2 are SGHVS and FNYEAQ. Trimming removed 5 bases at V and 4 bases at J, with 14 bases between. The CDR3 is made up of 14 amino acids. The CDR3: CASSPEISGTEAFF. The DNA for the CDR3 is TGTGCCAGCAGCCCCGAGATATCGGGCACTGAAGCTTTCTTT.

In DNA form, the CDR3 reads TGTGCCAGCAGTTTAGGCAGGGGGGATGGCTACACCTTC. It translates to CASSLGRGDGYTF. This chain links TRBV12-3 or TRBV12-4 with TRBJ1-2; 7 positions agree with TRBD1. V dropped 1 base and J dropped 6; count of bases not matched to a gene: 2. The CDR3 spans 13 residues.

The chain is built from TRBV29-1 and TRBJ2-4, with 8 nucleotides matching TRBD1. V was clipped by 4 bases and J by 1 base; unmatched bases: 3. Germline V lookup: CDR1 SQVTM, CDR2 ANQGSEA. This CDR3 spans 14 amino acids. In DNA, the CDR3 is TGCAGCGTTGGGCAGGGGGCGGCCAAAAACATTCAGTACTTC. This translates into CSVGQGAAKNIQYF. The complete variable domain, with remaining parts taken from reference TRBV29-1 and TRBJ2-4, reads SAVISQKPSRDICQRGTSLTIQCQVDSQVTMMFWYRQQPGQSLTLIATANQGSEATYESGFVIDKFPISRPNLTFSTLTVSNMSPEDSSIYLCSVGQGAAKNIQYFGAGTRLSVL.

The chain has TRBV4-2 and TRBJ2-3, with a possible D match to TRBD2 (7 bases). Trimming took 0 bases from V and 6 from J, leaving 13 bases between them. The CDR3 runs to 15 residues. CDR1 is LGHNA and CDR2 is YNFKEQ in the germline V gene. The CDR3 DNA is TGTGCCAGCAGCCAAGAAAGGGGGGGCCTGGATACGCAGTATTTT. It codes for CASSQERGGLDTQYF.

This rearrangement joins TRBV9 to TRBJ2-1; D uncertain. V lost 4 bases, J lost 5 bases, and 10 bases lay in between. CDR3 length: 13 residues. Per the germline V gene, CDR1 is SGDLS and CDR2 is YYNGEE. CDR3 in DNA: TGTGCCAGCAGCCTCCGCCCCGACAATGAGCAGTTCTTC. Its translation is CASSLRPDNEQFF.

This chain links TRBV3-1 (or the pseudogene TRBV3-2) with TRBJ1-1, with D hard to call. The ends were cut back, 4 bases at V and 5 bases at J, with 17 bases in the middle. Germline CDR1 reads LGHDT; CDR2 reads YNNKEL (reference sequence). The CDR3 loop spans 15 amino acids. CDR3 sequence: CASSRDRGTRTEAFF. CDR3 sequence (DNA): TGTGCCAGCAGCCGAGACCGGGGAACACGGACTGAAGCTTTCTTT.

This chain joins TRBV5-1 and TRBJ1-1; no clear D gene. CDR3 length: 13 amino acids. Germline V gene lookup returns CDR1 SGHRS and CDR2 YFSETQ. Trimming removed 5 bases at V and 1 base at J, with 9 bases between. The CDR3 DNA reads TGCGCCAGCAGAAGGAATGCGAACACTGAAGCTTTCTTT. This codes for CASRRNANTEAFF.

The chain has TRBV2 and TRBJ2-1; the D is unclear. The germline V gene has CDR1 SNHLY and CDR2 FYNNEI. Deletions cut 5 bases from V and 7 bases from J, with 6 bases between. This CDR3 region has 11 residues. Here the CDR3 DNA reads TGTGCCAGCAGTTCGAGAAATGAGCAGTTCTTC. Residues: CASSSRNEQFF. Together with reference TRBV2 and TRBJ2-1, the CDR3 gives the full variable domain: EPEVTQTPSHQVTQMGQEVILRCVPISNHLYFYWYRQILGQKVEFLVSFYNNEISEKSEIFDDQFSVERPDGSNFTLKIRSTKLEDSAMYFCASSSRNEQFFGPGTRLTVL.

V is TRBV12-3 or TRBV12-4 and J is TRBJ2-7, with 8 bases lining up with TRBD2. The length of the CDR3 is 13 residues. With 6 bases clipped from V and 5 bases from J, the junction kept 6 bases outside the gene matches. CDR3 bases: TGTGCCAGCAGCCGAGGACTAGCAGACGAGCAGTACTTC. Protein product: CASSRGLADEQYF.

This clone was detected only once. The chain carries TRBV19 and TRBJ2-3; D unresolved. The CDR3 sequence is 12 residues long. The germline V gene has CDR1 LNHDA and CDR2 SQIVND (reference sequence). The ends were cut back, 5 bases at V and 7 bases at J, with 10 bases in the middle. The CDR3 here is CASSLDPNTQYF. The CDR3 DNA follows: TGTGCCAGTAGTCTCGACCCGAATACGCAGTATTTT. Looking up the rest from reference TRBV19 and TRBJ2-3 gives the full variable domain: DGGITQSPKYLFRKEGQNVTLSCEQNLNHDAMYWYRQDPGQGLRLIYYSQIVNDFQKGDIAEGYSVSREKKESFPLTVTSAQKNPTAFYLCASSLDPNTQYFGPGTRLTVL.

CDR3 bases: TGTGCCACCAGCTTCCAAGGGGGCCACACAGATACGCAGTATTTT. Translation gives CATSFQGGHTDTQYF. J is TRBJ2-3 and V is TRBV15, with 7 nucleotides matching TRBD1. From germline, CDR1 is LNHNV and CDR2 YYDKDF (reference sequence). Trimming took 5 bases from V and 2 from J; bases not matched to a gene: 7. CDR3 length: 15 amino acids.

The chain has TRBV28 and TRBJ1-5, with no clear D. Deletions cut 1 base from V and 2 bases from J, with 3 bases between. The CDR3 runs 13 residues. CDR1 is MDHEN and CDR2 is SYDVKM in the germline V gene. The CDR3 coding sequence is TGTGCCAGCAGTTTATATGGCAATCAGCCCCAGCATTTT. It is translated as CASSLYGNQPQHF.

The chain carries TRBV18 and TRBJ2-3, with D perhaps given as TRBD1 or TRBD2 (5 bases each). The CDR3 loop spans 14 amino acids. The germline V gene encodes CDR1 KGHSH and CDR2 LQKENI. V was cut by 0 bases and J by 5 bases, with 9 bases left in between. The DNA of the CDR3 is TGTGCCAGCTCACCACCGGGACCTGGAGATACGCAGTATTTT. As protein: CASSPPGPGDTQYF.

J is TRBJ1-3 and V is TRBV10-2, with TRBD1 as a possible D gene (5 bases). Trimming removed 6 bases at V and 0 bases at J, with 12 bases between. Germline V lookup: CDR1 WSHSY, CDR2 SAAADI. The CDR3 sequence is 15 residues long. CDR3 sequence reads: CASSRDLYSGNTIYF. The CDR3 bases are TGCGCCAGCAGCCGGGACTTATACTCTGGAAACACCATATATTTT.

J is TRBJ1-1 and V is TRBV2, with 7 nucleotides matching TRBD1. With 4 bases clipped from V and 1 base from J, the junction kept 0 bases outside the gene matches. CDR1 is SNHLY, CDR2 FYNNEI, per germline. This CDR3 contains 13 residues. DNA of the CDR3: TGTGCCAGCAGTGGGGACAGGAACACTGAAGCTTTCTTT. It yields the protein CASSGDRNTEAFF.

This chain connects TRBV6-5 to TRBJ1-1; unclear D gene. V was cut by 6 bases and J by 3 bases, with 14 bases left in between. This CDR3 comprises 14 residues. The germline V gene encodes CDR1 MNHEY and CDR2 SVGAGI. CDR3 nucleotides: TGTGCCAGCAGCCCCCGGGTCTCGCACACTGAAGCTTTCTTT. Translated, it gives CASSPRVSHTEAFF.

This clone has just a few counts. J is TRBJ2-2 and V is TRBV6-6; 7 positions match TRBD2. V shed 2 bases and J 0 bases; nucleotides not matched to a gene: 0. CDR1 and CDR2 (germline): MNHNY, SVGAGI (reference sequence). CDR3 length: 15 residues. CDR3: CASSYGTTNTGELFF. The DNA for the CDR3 is TGTGCCAGCAGTTACGGGACTACGAACACCGGGGAGCTGTTTTTT.

V is TRBV7-2 and J is TRBJ2-7, with 8 bases aligning to TRBD1. The CDR3 runs 16 residues. With V trimmed by 3 bases and J by 0 bases, 7 bases remained unmatched. Looked up from germline, CDR1 is SGHTA and CDR2 is FQGNSA. CDR3 nucleotide sequence: TGTGCCAGCAGCTTCACAGGGGGTAGCCTCTCCTACGAGCAGTACTTC. It codes for CASSFTGGSLSYEQYF.

J is TRBJ2-3 and V is TRBV10-3; TRBD2 aligns across 7 bases. Germline V gene data show CDR1 as ENHRY and CDR2 as SYGVKD. CDR3 size: 14 residues. Trimming at V came to 6 bases and at J to 6 bases, leaving 9 bases not matched to a gene. CDR3 sequence (DNA): TGTGCCATCAGGACTAGCTCCTCGCAGGATACGCAGTATTTT. Residues: CAIRTSSSQDTQYF.

V and J are TRBV29-1 and TRBJ1-1, with no clear D. V lost 2 bases, J lost 0 bases, and 4 bases lay in between. The germline V gene encodes CDR1 SQVTM and CDR2 ANQGSEA. CDR3 length: 12 residues. CDR3 protein: CSVELLNTEAFF. CDR3 coding DNA: TGCAGCGTTGAACTATTGAACACTGAAGCTTTCTTT.

The V and J genes are TRBV5-1 and TRBJ2-1; 9 positions match TRBD1. Germline V gene sequence: CDR1 SGHRS, CDR2 YFSETQ. V lost 4 bases and J lost 4; bases outside the gene matches: 12. The CDR3 consists of 17 residues. The CDR3 loop is CASSGMTGGKAYNEQFF. CDR3 DNA: TGCGCCAGCAGCGGCATGACAGGGGGTAAGGCTTACAATGAGCAGTTCTTC.

The J gene is TRBJ2-7, the V gene TRBV7-8; 7 bases are shared with TRBD2. The germline V gene encodes CDR1 SGHVS and CDR2 FQNEAQ. After removal of 5 bases from V and 3 bases from J, the junction contained 7 bases not matched to a gene. The CDR3 has 14 amino acids. CDR3 coding DNA: TGTGCCAGCAGCATTAGCGGGTTCGACTACGAGCAGTACTTC. It is translated as CASSISGFDYEQYF.

The chain couples TRBV27 to TRBJ2-1; D not resolved. V was clipped by 5 bases and J by 7 bases, with 9 bases between them. The CDR3 totals 12 residues. CDR1 and CDR2 from the germline V gene are MNHEY and SMNVEV (reference sequence). In nucleotides, the CDR3 is TGTGCCAGCAGTGCCCCCCATAATGAGCAGTTCTTC. Residues: CASSAPHNEQFF.